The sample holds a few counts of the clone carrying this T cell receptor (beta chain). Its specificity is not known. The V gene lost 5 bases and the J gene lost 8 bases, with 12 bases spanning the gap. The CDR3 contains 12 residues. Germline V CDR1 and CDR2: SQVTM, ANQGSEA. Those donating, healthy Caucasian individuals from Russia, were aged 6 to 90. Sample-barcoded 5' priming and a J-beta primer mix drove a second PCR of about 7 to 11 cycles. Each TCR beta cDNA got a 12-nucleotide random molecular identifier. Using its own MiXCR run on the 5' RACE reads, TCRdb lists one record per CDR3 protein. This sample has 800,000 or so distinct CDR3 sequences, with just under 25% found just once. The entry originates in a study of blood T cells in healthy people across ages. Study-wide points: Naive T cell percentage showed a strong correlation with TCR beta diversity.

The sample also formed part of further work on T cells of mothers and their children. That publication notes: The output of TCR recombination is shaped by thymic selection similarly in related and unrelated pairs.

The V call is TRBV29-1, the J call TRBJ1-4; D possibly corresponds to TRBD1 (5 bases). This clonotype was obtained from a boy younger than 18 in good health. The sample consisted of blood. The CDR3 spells CSVTGNSEKLFF. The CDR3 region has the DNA TGCAGCGTTACAGGAAACTCCGAAAAACTGTTTTTT.